Below, one T cell receptor beta chain is given with its context. Its antigen is unknown. The sample comes from a study of T cell responses to AZD1222 COVID-19 vaccine. Notes on the study in general: Only a handful of AZD1222 recipients, six or seven in all, had baseline seropositivity. Only after the peak T cell response were repertoires sampled. Unmutated regions of variants are reportedly targeted by nearly half of spike-specific TCRs. Spike-wide vaccine-associated CD4 TCRs dominated at 160-218 and 743-854.

Assay used: immunoSEQ multiplex PCR; TCRdb lists only in-frame clones, some missing. Of fewer than 55,000 clones listed, roughly 88% are singletons. CDR3 length equals 20 residues. The input for sequencing was peripheral blood, taken 28 days after the second AZD1222 dose. The clonotype originates from an adult who received the AZD1222 COVID-19 vaccine. This rearrangement joins TRBV21-1 to TRBJ1-3; the table names TRBD1, a call not compared with the DNA. TRBV21-1 is tagged as a pseudogene. The CDR3 protein is CASSARGHRLVSKSGNTIYF. The CDR3 DNA follows: TGTGCCAGCAGCGCCCGGGGACACAGGCTCGTAAGTAAGTCTGGAAACACCATATATTTT.